Listed here are 7 T cell receptor beta chains from one sample, sequenced in a study of preoperative IRX-2 immunotherapy in early breast cancer. Sequencing was performed with immunoSEQ multiplex PCR; in TCRdb, only in-frame clones are kept and a portion is missing. Of roughly 3,500 clones in the sample, about four fifths are singletons; the top ten hold more than 11%. Treatment here: preoperative locoregional IRX-2 cytokine immunotherapy. The source was tumor tissue, collected after IRX-2 immunotherapy. The source of these receptors is a human donor with breast cancer.

This chain connects TRBV19 to TRBJ2-1; 11 positions agree with TRBD1. The V segment lost 8 bases and the J segment 9 bases; nucleotides outside the gene matches: 12. The germline V gene has CDR1 LNHDA and CDR2 SQIVND (reference sequence). The CDR3 is made up of 15 amino acids. The CDR3 spells CASVPGTGGGVEQFF. CDR3 nucleotides: TGTGCCAGTGTTCCAGGGACAGGGGGAGGGGTTGAGCAGTTCTTC.

This clone was counted once. The chain joins TRBV5-1 to TRBJ1-2; D is perhaps TRBD1 (5 bases). CDR1 is SGHRS, CDR2 YFSETQ, per germline. The CDR3 is 16 amino acids. The ends were cut back, 0 bases at V and 2 bases at J, with 14 bases in the middle. The chain's CDR3 is CASSLAGRGDNYGYTF. CDR3 in DNA: TGCGCCAGCAGCTTGGCGGGGCGAGGTGACAACTATGGCTACACCTTC.

The chain is built from TRBV19 and TRBJ2-1; 10 nucleotides align to TRBD2. With 0 bases clipped from V and 4 bases from J, the junction kept 6 bases outside the gene matches. Germline CDR1 reads LNHDA; CDR2 reads SQIVND (reference sequence). This CDR3 has 17 residues. The CDR3: CASSIDPWTSGYNEQFF. The DNA for the CDR3 is TGTGCCAGTAGTATAGATCCCTGGACTAGCGGTTACAATGAGCAGTTCTTC.

This chain joins TRBV6-8 and TRBJ2-3; the D gene is possibly TRBD2 (9 bases). Trimming took 5 bases from V and 2 from J, leaving 26 bases between them. The germline CDR1 and CDR2 sequences are MNHGY and SAAAGT. There are 19 residues in the CDR3. CDR3 protein: CASSPGGTLAGRFTDTQYF. In nucleotides, the CDR3 is TGTGCCAGCAGTCCAGGGGGCACCCTAGCGGGACGTTTCACAGATACGCAGTATTTT.

This chain joins TRBV12-5 and TRBJ2-2, with D possibly TRBD2 on 5 matching bases. This CDR3 contains 16 residues. The germline V and J ends were trimmed by 0 bases and 2 bases, with 10 bases remaining between them. Germline CDR1 LGHNT, CDR2 FRNRAP. CDR3 protein: CASGLVEGVNTGELFF. CDR3 bases: TGTGCTAGTGGTTTGGTAGAGGGTGTCAACACCGGGGAGCTGTTTTTT. The full variable domain, completed using reference TRBV12-5 and TRBJ2-2, is DARVTQTPRHKVTEMGQEVTMRCQPILGHNTVFWYRQTMMQGLELLAYFRNRAPLDDSGMPKDRFSAEMPDATLATLKIQPSEPRDSAVYFCASGLVEGVNTGELFFGEGSRLTVL.

The genes are TRBV12-5 and TRBJ1-1; tentative D call: TRBD1 (6 bases). Germline values: CDR1 LGHNT, CDR2 FRNRAP. The length of the CDR3 is 15 residues. The DNA for the CDR3 is TGTGCCAGCACCGCGGGGGGGCGGATGAACACTGAAGCTTTCTTT. It is translated as CASTAGGRMNTEAFF.

Only a few counts were recorded for this clone. The chain links TRBV6-8 to TRBJ2-7; D is uncertain. The germline V gene has CDR1 MNHGY and CDR2 SAAAGT. This CDR3 comprises 14 residues. V was shortened by 2 bases and J by 4 bases, with 12 bases between the two germline ends. The CDR3 DNA reads as TGTGCCAGCAGTTACCCTTCCACTGAGTACGAGCAGTACTTC. It yields the protein CASSYPSTEYEQYF.